Detailed here is one T cell receptor beta chain. Its antigen is currently not known. No base qualities exist here, and no much larger clone lies one base off it. The record originates from a study of somatic mutations in cytotoxic T cells in rheumatoid arthritis (dated by TCRdb to the late 2010s). In terms of the full investigation: Before any treatment started and right after they were diagnosed, patients gave peripheral blood samples (approximately 27 ml EDTA). Median age was essentially the same in the patient group and the control group. Whether expanded CD8+ T-cell clones in untreated, newly diagnosed rheumatoid arthritis carry somatic mutations was the study question, and clonality was characterized with TCRB deep sequencing. Some V beta antibody-stained T-cell populations were flow-sorted on a FACSAria II or Sony SH800 at nearly 100% purity, and sorted V beta1+ cells also underwent TCRB sequencing. TCRB deep sequencing was performed for 65 rheumatoid arthritis patients and approximately 20 healthy controls. General findings and caveats noted by the study authors: Several identical CD8+ TCRB sequences were found in both blood and synovial fluid, and in about an eighth of the 65 patients the largest CD8+ clone exceeded 20% of CD8+ cells. The slight underrepresentation of TRBV07 in patients was not corrected for multiple comparisons. Viral specificity could not be ruled out by absence from virus-specific databases, and the antigen targets of the expanded CD8+ clones remained unknown. Healthy controls showed no age-related increase in CD8+ clonality, whereas patients did (Spearman r ≈ 0.49). Rheumatoid arthritis patients and age-matched healthy controls did not significantly differ in CD8+ T-cell clonality.

Flow cytometry confirmed the purity of CD4+ and CD8+ cells that had been isolated by positive magnetic bead selection on an AutoMACS. A TCR V beta antibody panel was used in flow cytometry to screen first for clonal expansions, which were then characterized by TCRB deep sequencing of sorted CD8+ fractions. Peripheral blood mononuclear cells were isolated by Ficoll-Paque PLUS density gradient separation. Using Nucleospin Tissue or Tissue XS kits, DNA was extracted from CD4-enriched, CD8-enriched or PBMC samples, with quantification by a Qubit 2.0 fluorometer. Ends trimmed: V by 1 base, J by 6 bases; bases unmatched to a gene: 4. From a lookup of the germline V gene, CDR1 and CDR2 are SGHAT and FQNNGV. The CDR3 measures 15 amino acids from cysteine to phenylalanine. The sequence is cut down to CDR3 DNA, 45 bases in frame from base 1. Sequencing of TCRB CDR3 was done on genomic DNA with the immunoSEQ assay. In the paper's pipeline: When patient CD8+ clones exceeding 1% were checked against published virus-specific TCRB sequences, only a few matched. The analyses included only productive TCRB rearrangements. Defining a clone by its unique TCRB CDR3 sequence, the study calculated clonality as a productive clonality index derived from Shannon entropy. Repertoire overlap between two samples was calculated from the template counts of each clone relative to total templates per sample. A correlation with a Spearman r of more than 0.6 was found between V-gene usage by flow cytometry and V-gene usage by TCRB sequencing. The immuneACCESS repertoire file appears here via TCRdb, limited to in-frame rearrangements. These files lack a portion of the clones; in checked studies, under half of the deficit traces to unresolved V genes, and the cause of the others is not known. That table is the source of V, J and clone size, and D and trimming were worked out from the DNA. Within this sample are 20,000 or so clones, with about 85% of them counted one time only. The ten biggest clones cover around 7% of the sample.

The sample comprised CD8+ T cells sorted from blood. The chain joins TRBV11-2 to TRBJ1-1; 11 junctional bases match TRBD1. This receptor was taken from a middle-aged woman with rheumatoid arthritis. This receptor carries the CDR3 CASSLGTGGFAEAFF. At the DNA level, the sequence is TGTGCCAGCAGCTTAGGGACAGGGGGCTTCGCTGAAGCTTTCTTT.